These 26 T cell receptor beta chains came from one sample sequenced in a study of T cell repertoires in cytomegalovirus infection. Their specific antigens are unknown. One entry per CDR3 protein, called by TCRdb with MiXCR from the reads. The table shows nearly 70,000 distinct CDR3 sequences, with approximately 24% occurring only once. Material for sequencing was PBMCs, sequenced either directly or after in vitro stimulation (not recorded which). The origin of the receptors is a human donor in good health (CMV status not recorded). Some clones in this sample may be carry-over from other donors' samples.

This clonotype was detected ten times or more. The chain couples TRBV7-2 to TRBJ1-5; possibly TRBD1 for D (5 bases). The germline V gene has CDR1 SGHTA and CDR2 FQGNSA. Trimming removed 0 bases at V and 2 bases at J, with 20 bases between. The CDR3 is 19 residues long. CDR3 loop: CASSLANRQLLRGNQPQHF. The DNA of the CDR3 is TGTGCCAGCAGCTTAGCCAACCGACAGCTACTAAGGGGCAATCAGCCCCAGCATTTT.

This clonotype was recorded a few times. This sequence joins TRBV28 and TRBJ2-3; no firm D call. The CDR3 runs to 13 residues. The germline V and J ends were trimmed by 2 bases and 4 bases, with 7 bases remaining between them. Germline CDR1 and CDR2: MDHEN and SYDVKM. The CDR3 reads CASSLTSADTQYF. The CDR3 nucleotides are TGTGCCAGCAGTTTAACGTCGGCAGATACGCAGTATTTT.

This chain uses TRBV29-1 with TRBJ2-3; 8 bases fit TRBD2. From germline, CDR1 is SQVTM and CDR2 ANQGSEA. The CDR3 spans 13 residues. The J segment lost 6 bases and the V segment lost 4 bases, leaving 6 bases of the junction unmatched. The CDR3 region is CSVAGGVSDTQYF. The CDR3 nucleotides are TGCAGCGTTGCGGGGGGGGTTAGCGATACGCAGTATTTT.

The CDR3 DNA follows: TGTGCCAGCGGTATTGTCGGCGGGACAACAAATTCACCCCTCCACTTT. It is translated as CASGIVGGTTNSPLHF. The chain combines TRBV7-2 with TRBJ1-6; TRBD1 is a possible D gene (6 bases). Trimming took 8 bases from V and 7 from J, leaving 21 bases between them. Germline V lookup: CDR1 SGHTA, CDR2 FQGNSA. The CDR3 consists of 16 residues.

This clonotype was recorded at least ten times. The V and J genes are TRBV7-8 and TRBJ2-7, with 7 bases matching TRBD2. The CDR3 loop spans 13 amino acids. CDR1 SGHVS and CDR2 FQNEAQ come from the germline V gene. The CDR3 protein is CASSLAVSYEQYV. The DNA for the CDR3 is TGTGCCAGCAGCCTAGCGGTTTCCTACGAGCAGTACGTC.

As concerns this clonotype: At one end, the junction sequence differs from germline, possibly due to a read error. This chain connects TRBV4-3 to TRBJ1-5, with D unclear. The germline V gene has CDR1 LGHNA and CDR2 YSLEER. There are 15 residues in the CDR3. Here the CDR3 reads CTSSQDPDSNQPQHF. The CDR3 coding sequence is TGCACCAGCAGCCAAGACCCCGATAGCAATCAGCCCCAGCATTTT.

This clonotype was observed many times. This chain links TRBV7-2 with TRBJ2-5; a possible D gene is TRBD2 (6 bases). The V end lost 1 base, the J end lost 5 bases, and 11 bases lay between the germline ends. CDR1 is SGHTA and CDR2 is FQGNSA in the germline V gene. This CDR3 has 14 amino acids. CDR3 nucleotide sequence: TGTGCCAGCAGCTTAGATGCGGGGTGGGAGACCCAGTACTTC. Translation gives CASSLDAGWETQYF.

The sample holds a few counts of this clonotype. The chain joins TRBV7-2 to TRBJ1-5; TRBD1 matches at 7 bases. With V trimmed by 4 bases and J by 5 bases, 5 bases remained unmatched. Germline V gene lookup returns CDR1 SGHTA and CDR2 FQGNSA. The CDR3 extends over 14 amino acids. CDR3 sequence: CASSSRQGYQPQHF. For the CDR3, the DNA is TGTGCCAGCAGCTCCAGACAGGGCTATCAGCCCCAGCATTTT.

The genes are TRBV6-1 and TRBJ2-4; 7 bases fit TRBD1. This CDR3 spans 15 amino acids. Trimming removed 6 bases from V and 0 bases from J; junction bases left unmatched: 5. CDR1 is MNHNS and CDR2 is SASEGT in the germline V gene. The CDR3 reads CASSRTGLAKNIQYF. The CDR3, as DNA: TGTGCCAGCAGCCGGACAGGTCTAGCCAAAAACATTCAGTACTTC.

This clonotype appeared once. The V gene is TRBV18, the J gene TRBJ1-5; no reliable D call. The V gene's germline CDR1 is KGHSH and CDR2 LQKENI. Trimming removed 3 bases at V and 0 bases at J, with 9 bases between. The CDR3 totals 15 residues. The CDR3 DNA reads TGTGCCAGCTCACCCGGCGGTAATAGCAATCAGCCCCAGCATTTT. It specifies CASSPGGNSNQPQHF.

The table lists this clonotype with a few counts. The chain links TRBV4-3 to TRBJ1-4; TRBD1 matches 10 bases. The CDR3 is 16 amino acids. V was pared by 4 bases and J by 3 bases, with 5 bases of the junction left unmatched. CDR1 is LGHNA and CDR2 is YSLEER in the germline V gene. The CDR3 here is CASSRTGTGANEKLFF. The CDR3 DNA is TGCGCCAGCAGCCGCACCGGGACAGGGGCTAATGAAAAACTGTTTTTT.

This sequence joins TRBV9 and TRBJ1-1; no clear D. Trimming shortened V by 3 bases and J by 1 base, and 10 bases separated the two germline ends. CDR1 is SGDLS and CDR2 is YYNGEE in the germline V gene. The CDR3 consists of 14 residues. The CDR3 DNA reads as TGTGCCAGCAGCGCCTTGACGGGGAACACTGAAGCTTTCTTT. This codes for CASSALTGNTEAFF.

This chain connects TRBV29-1 to TRBJ1-2, with a tentative D call TRBD1 (5 bases). V dropped 4 bases and J dropped 5 bases, with 8 bases sitting between them. The germline V gene has CDR1 SQVTM and CDR2 ANQGSEA. The CDR3 has 11 residues. The DNA of the CDR3 is TGCAGCGTTGGGGACTTTTATGGCTACACCTTC. Protein: CSVGDFYGYTF. The full variable domain, with the rest looked up from reference TRBV29-1 and TRBJ1-2, is SAVISQKPSRDICQRGTSLTIQCQVDSQVTMMFWYRQQPGQSLTLIATANQGSEATYESGFVIDKFPISRPNLTFSTLTVSNMSPEDSSIYLCSVGDFYGYTFGSGTRLTVV.

The gene calls are TRBV7-9 and TRBJ1-6; D uncertain. V shed 0 bases and J shed 9 bases, with 9 bases lying between them. Germline CDR1 and CDR2: SEHNR and FQNEAQ (reference sequence). The CDR3 is 14 residues long. The DNA for the CDR3 is TGTGCCAGCAGCTTAGCCTCAAATTTTTCACCCCTCCACTTT. This translates into CASSLASNFSPLHF.

The CDR3 nucleotides read TGTGCCAGCAGCGAACTGGGAGGGACCACCTACAATGAGCAGTTCTTC. This encodes CASSELGGTTYNEQFF. The chain couples TRBV28 to TRBJ2-1; 7 nucleotides align to TRBD2. V was clipped by 6 bases and J by 2 bases; unmatched bases: 10. This CDR3 is 16 amino acids long. Germline V CDR1 and CDR2: MDHEN, SYDVKM.

This clonotype was observed a single time. The chain employs TRBV7-9 and TRBJ2-7, with 10 bases fitting TRBD1. Trimming cost V 1 base and J 6 bases; bases outside gene matches: 3. The CDR3 length is 14 residues. The germline V gene has CDR1 SEHNR and CDR2 FQNEAQ (reference sequence). The CDR3 is CASSLEDRGTEQYV. DNA for the CDR3: TGTGCCAGCAGCTTAGAGGACAGGGGGACCGAGCAGTACGTC.

This clonotype has just a few counts. The genes are TRBV7-9 and TRBJ2-7; 9 bases fit TRBD1. The length of the CDR3 is 14 residues. Germline assignment: CDR1 SEHNR and CDR2 FQNEAQ (reference sequence). J gave up 5 bases and V 4 bases, and 6 bases lay outside the gene matches. CDR3 sequence: CASSSHWTGDEQYV. CDR3 bases: TGTGCCAGCAGCTCCCATTGGACAGGGGACGAGCAGTACGTC.

This clonotype has a handful of counts. The genes are TRBV6-2 or TRBV6-3 and TRBJ2-2, with no clear D. The CDR3 has 13 residues. Germline lookup yields CDR1 MNHEY and CDR2 SVGEGT. V was shortened by 6 bases and J by 7 bases, with 12 bases between the two germline ends. The CDR3 DNA follows: TGTGCCAGCAGAAAAGTGGGTCTCGGGGAGCTGTTTTTT. Translating gives CASRKVGLGELFF.

The V call is TRBV5-1, the J call TRBJ1-2; 7 bases are a match to TRBD1. CDR1 is SGHRS and CDR2 is YFSETQ in the germline V gene. J was trimmed by 4 bases and V by 0 bases; bases with no gene match: 6. The CDR3 extends over 15 amino acids. DNA for the CDR3: TGCGCCAGCAGCTTGGACGGACAGGCTCTCTATGGCTACACCTTC. This gives the protein CASSLDGQALYGYTF.

The chain joins TRBV7-9 to TRBJ1-6; D is possibly TRBD1 (6 bases). Germline V gene lookup returns CDR1 SEHNR and CDR2 FQNEAQ (reference sequence). The germline V and J ends were trimmed by 2 bases and 10 bases, with 12 bases remaining between them. CDR3 length: 14 residues. The CDR3 region has the DNA TGTGCCAGCAGCTTAAAACAGGGACAATCACCCCTCCACTTT. Amino acids: CASSLKQGQSPLHF.

The V gene is TRBV5-4, the J gene TRBJ2-3; D gene unclear. V shed 4 bases and J shed 1 base, with 10 bases lying between them. Germline V CDR1 and CDR2: SGHNT, YYREEE (reference sequence). The CDR3 extends over 14 amino acids. The CDR3 is CASSIPDGTDTQYF. Here the CDR3 DNA reads TGTGCCAGCAGCATCCCGGACGGCACAGATACGCAGTATTTT. The full variable domain, in which reference TRBV5-4 and TRBJ2-3 provide the parts outside the CDR3, is ETGVTQSPTHLIKTRGQQVTLRCSSQSGHNTVSWYQQALGQGPQFIFQYYREEENGRGNFPPRFSGLQFPNYSSELNVNALELDDSALYLCASSIPDGTDTQYFGPGTRLTVL.

This clonotype was recorded a few times. The V and J genes are TRBV6-2 or TRBV6-3 and TRBJ2-1; 7 bases map to TRBD2. V shed 2 bases, J shed 5 bases, and the junction held 9 bases outside the gene matches. Germline V gives CDR1 MNHEY, CDR2 SVGEGT. The CDR3 has 16 amino acids. This CDR3 reads CASSYVPGGGDNEQFF. The CDR3 region has the DNA TGTGCCAGCAGTTACGTCCCGGGAGGTGGGGACAATGAGCAGTTCTTC.

For this clonotype: The junction differs from germline at one of its ends, possibly a read error. This chain connects TRBV7-2 to TRBJ1-4; 8 bases line up with TRBD1. The CDR3 is made up of 19 amino acids. Per the germline V gene, CDR1 is SGHTA and CDR2 is FQGNSA. This CDR3 reads CAGSLGAVGRGRSNEKLFF. CDR3 sequence (DNA): TGTGCCGGCAGCTTAGGAGCGGTGGGCAGGGGGCGAAGTAATGAAAAACTGTTTTTT.

This clonotype came up a few times. The chain recombines TRBV7-2 with TRBJ2-3, with 9 bases aligning to TRBD1. CDR1 SGHTA and CDR2 FQGNSA come from the germline V gene. With 7 bases clipped from V and 4 bases from J, the junction kept 6 bases outside the gene matches. This CDR3 spans 14 amino acids. This CDR3 reads CASIHRGLADTQYF. The CDR3 region has the DNA TGTGCCAGCATCCACAGGGGGCTGGCAGATACGCAGTATTTT.

V gene TRBV27 combines with J gene TRBJ2-1; D possibly corresponds to TRBD2 (6 bases). V was trimmed by 4 bases and J by 6 bases, leaving 22 bases between them. Germline lookup yields CDR1 MNHEY and CDR2 SMNVEV (reference sequence). This CDR3 contains 17 residues. For the CDR3, the DNA is TGTGCCAGCAGTTACTACCGGGACTCCAGGTCTATCAATGAGCAGTTCTTC. It yields the protein CASSYYRDSRSINEQFF.

The chain is built from TRBV10-3 and TRBJ2-1, with 9 bases matching TRBD1. The V gene's germline CDR1 is ENHRY and CDR2 SYGVKD. This CDR3 region has 15 residues. Trimming took 2 bases from V and 3 from J; bases not matched to a gene: 2. CDR3 in DNA: TGTGCCATCAGTGAGGGGACAGGGTTCTACAATGAGCAGTTCTTC. Protein sequence: CAISEGTGFYNEQFF.